This TCR beta chain came from a study of T cells expressing NK-cell markers. The CDR3 loop spans 18 amino acids. CDR1 is DFQATT and CDR2 is SNEGSKA in the germline V gene (reference sequence). TCRdb re-called the 5' RACE reads and shows each CDR3 protein once, DNA omitted. Its listing shows roughly 420,000 distinct CDR3 sequences. The chain carries TRBV20-1 and TRBJ2-4; with no DNA, the TCRdb D assignment of TRBD1 cannot be verified. The sequenced material came from blood T cells: a sorted CD56 or NKG2C T cell subset, CD4+ or CD8+ T cells, or bulk PBMC T cells (not recorded which). The origin of this receptor is a woman between 18 and 75 years old in good health. The CDR3 is CSARDFGQGVSAKNIQYF.